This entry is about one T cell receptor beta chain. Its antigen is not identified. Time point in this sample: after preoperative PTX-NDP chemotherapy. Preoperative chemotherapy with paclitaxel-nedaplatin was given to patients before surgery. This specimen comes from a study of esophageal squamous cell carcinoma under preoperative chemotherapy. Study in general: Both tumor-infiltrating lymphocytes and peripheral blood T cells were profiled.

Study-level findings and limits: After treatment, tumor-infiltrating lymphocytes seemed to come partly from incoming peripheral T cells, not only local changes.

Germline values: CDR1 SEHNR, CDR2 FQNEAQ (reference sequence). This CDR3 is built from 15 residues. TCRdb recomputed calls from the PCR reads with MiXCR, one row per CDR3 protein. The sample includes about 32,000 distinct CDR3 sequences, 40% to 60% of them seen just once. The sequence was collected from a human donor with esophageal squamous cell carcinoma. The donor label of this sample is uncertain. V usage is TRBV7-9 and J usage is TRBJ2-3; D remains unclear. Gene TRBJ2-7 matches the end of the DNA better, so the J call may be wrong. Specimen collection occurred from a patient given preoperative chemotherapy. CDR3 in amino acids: CASSAGLGSTDTQYF. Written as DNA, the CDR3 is TGTGCCAGCAGCGCCGGGCTGGGTAGCACAGATACGCAGTACTTC.